These T cell receptor beta chains were read from a single sample in a study of cytomegalovirus exposure and HLA in healthy donors. Data came from immunoSEQ multiplex PCR; TCRdb stores just in-frame clones and leaves some out. Among some 85,000 clones listed, approximately 77% were seen once. The specimen sequenced was PBMCs. The origin of the receptors is a man aged 25 to 45 in good health and CMV-seronegative. CDR3s leave out the opening cysteine and the closing phenylalanine or tryptophan.

>TRBV7-2|TRBJ2-7
ASATSGSYEQY
>TRBV7-8|TRBJ1-5
ASSLSKGKGDQPQH
>TRBV19|TRBJ1-5
ASSYFGGSGQPQH
>TRBV9|TRBJ2-2
ASSVGEFSNTGELF
>TRBV6-6|TRBJ2-7
ASIQRPDGSYEQY
>TRBV10-3|.
AISGPSSGSGYEQY
>TRBV27|TRBJ2-6
ASSLNPLGVSGANVLT
>TRBV4-1|TRBJ1-1
ASSQVSQALGTEAF
>TRBV28|TRBJ2-5
ASSFGGLSGTQY
>TRBV11-2|TRBJ2-2
ASSPDRVATGELF
>TRBV18|TRBJ1-1
ASSPQQGRRDTEAF
>TRBV4-2|TRBJ1-4
ASSQGTGGEKLF
>TRBV18|TRBJ2-2
ASSHTSGSGELF
>TRBV28|TRBJ2-7
ASSHRPYEQY
>TRBV27|TRBJ2-1
ASSLGLAGGRDEQF
>TRBV20-1|TRBJ2-1
SAPSGGEQF
>TRBV30|TRBJ2-6
AGAGGGGGANVLT
>TRBV18|TRBJ1-1
ASSPRQITENTEAF
>TRBV6-5|TRBJ1-3
ASSYSQRNTIY
>TRBV21-1|.
ASSKAGGTYEQY
>TRBV5-1|TRBJ1-4
ASSWDSSTNEKLF
>TRBV5-1|TRBJ2-7
ASSLALRTVKVLYEQY
>TRBV5-6|TRBJ2-3
ASSLGASGGLPDTQY
>TRBV5-1|TRBJ2-5
ASSLLLAGGQETQY
>TRBV6-1|TRBJ2-4
ASTGVAKNIQY
>TRBV28|TRBJ1-3
ASSLPGANLAGNTIY
>TRBV9|TRBJ2-6
ASSPWTVQYSSGANVLT
>TRBV5-4|TRBJ2-7
ASSYPGGGTSGSYEQY
>TRBV5-1|TRBJ2-1
ASSSGPGGPHNEQF
>TRBV11-2|TRBJ1-2
ASSSLGTGSGYGYT
>TRBV7-2|TRBJ1-2
ASSLIQGNGYT
>TRBV5-1|TRBJ2-2
ASSFESGGELF
>TRBV7-9|.
ASSNWTGGLDEQY
>TRBV6-1|TRBJ2-2
ASAVDTGELF
>TRBV10-3|TRBJ2-1
AIEGGSFNNEQF
>TRBV7-6|TRBJ2-3
ASSLVGTSGSDTQY
>TRBV9|TRBJ1-3
ASSNNEKGNTIY
>TRBV10-3|TRBJ2-7
AISAAGPTYEQY
>TRBV5-1|TRBJ2-7
ASSLWTGSGYEQY
>TRBV10-3|TRBJ2-1
AISESGPDNEQF
>TRBV5-6|TRBJ2-7
ASSSTASGGYEQY
>TRBV5-1|TRBJ1-4
ASSLDCRTCTNEKLF
>TRBV14|TRBJ2-7
ASSHFTSGRTYEQY
>TRBV18|TRBJ1-1
ASSLSKGTENTEAF
>TRBV11-1|TRBJ2-2
ASSKAGGGYDTGELF
>TRBV9|TRBJ1-1
ASSVGLLGALQGSTEAF
>TRBV5-6|TRBJ1-2
ASLPGVNYGYT
>TRBV27|TRBJ1-6
ASSTGTGGRRYNSPLH
>TRBV18|TRBJ1-2
ASSPNVALYYGYT
>TRBV10-3|TRBJ2-7
AIEGAYRGEQY
>TRBV7-2|TRBJ1-1
ASSLEQNTEAF
>TRBV30|TRBJ1-2
AWSSPRGVYGYT
>TRBV21-1|TRBJ2-7
ASSKVTSGRREQY